The 27 T cell receptor beta chains reported below all come from one sample, sequenced in a study of cytomegalovirus exposure and HLA in healthy donors. PCR amplification relied on 60 Vbeta primers (plus 13 Jbeta primers). Assay used: immunoSEQ multiplex PCR; TCRdb lists only in-frame clones, some missing. The sample consists of over 150,000 clones, around four fifths of them appearing once. Specimen: PBMCs. These TCRs come from a male donor in good health and CMV-seropositive.

This clone was recorded many times. This chain uses TRBV29-1 with TRBJ2-2, with D tentatively TRBD2 (6 bases). Deletions cut 5 bases from V and 1 base from J, with 11 bases between. Germline CDR1 is SQVTM and CDR2 is ANQGSEA. This CDR3 is 14 amino acids long. DNA of the CDR3: TGCAGCGTTCCAAGGAGGGGGAACACCGGGGAGCTGTTTTTT. Its translation: CSVPRRGNTGELFF.

This clone was picked up a small number of times. This chain uses TRBV27 with TRBJ1-2; D unclear. This CDR3 contains 14 residues. V was pared by 1 base and J by 3 bases, with 9 bases between. Germline V lookup: CDR1 MNHEY, CDR2 SMNVEV (reference sequence). The CDR3 nucleotides are TGTGCCAGCAGTTTATTCGGGTCAGACTATGGCTACACCTTC. Translating gives CASSLFGSDYGYTF.

In this sample, this clone turned up once. The rearrangement links TRBV10-3 to TRBJ1-1, with 7 bases identical to TRBD1. Germline V gene sequence: CDR1 ENHRY, CDR2 SYGVKD. J was trimmed by 0 bases and V by 0 bases; bases with no gene match: 10. There are 18 residues in the CDR3. Here the CDR3 DNA reads TGTGCCATCAGTGAGTCAGGTGTAGGACAGGTGTTGAACACTGAAGCTTTCTTT. Translating it yields CAISESGVGQVLNTEAFF.

This chain links TRBV9 with TRBJ1-4; a possible D gene is TRBD1 (6 bases). The V gene lost 0 bases and the J gene lost 8 bases, with 11 bases spanning the gap. The CDR3 runs to 14 residues. Germline CDR1 SGDLS, CDR2 YYNGEE. This chain's CDR3 is CASSVVGGREKLFF. The CDR3 bases are TGTGCCAGCAGCGTAGTGGGGGGGCGGGAAAAACTGTTTTTT. Looking up the rest from reference TRBV9 and TRBJ1-4 gives the full variable domain: DSGVTQTPKHLITATGQRVTLRCSPRSGDLSVYWYQQSLDQGLQFLIQYYNGEERAKGNILERFSAQQFPDLHSELNLSSLELGDSALYFCASSVVGGREKLFFGSGTQLSVL.

The chain carries TRBV6-5 and TRBJ2-7; TRBD1 matches at 7 bases. This CDR3 region has 15 residues. CDR1 is MNHEY and CDR2 is SVGAGI in the germline V gene. V shed 5 bases and J 0 bases; nucleotides not matched to a gene: 7. The CDR3 loop reads CASSPPDRPSYEQYF. The CDR3 DNA reads as TGTGCCAGCAGTCCCCCGGACAGGCCCTCCTACGAGCAGTACTTC.

V gene TRBV2 combines with J gene TRBJ2-1; D is unresolved. The CDR3 loop spans 10 amino acids. Looked up from germline, CDR1 is SNHLY and CDR2 is FYNNEI. Trimming left V 9 bases short and J 8 bases short, with 8 bases between. In nucleotides, the CDR3 is TGTGCCAGTAGCCTCGATGAGCAGTTCTTC. Encoded protein: CASSLDEQFF.

The rearrangement links TRBV25-1 to TRBJ1-1; possible D gene TRBD1, 5 bases. The V end was cut by 7 bases, the J end by 1 base, with 22 bases between. CDR1 is MGHDK and CDR2 is SYGVNS in the germline V gene. CDR3 length: 17 residues. In DNA form, the CDR3 reads TGTGCCAGCACAGACCAACACAGGATCCCAGAGAACACTGAAGCTTTCTTT. Amino acids: CASTDQHRIPENTEAFF.

The chain couples TRBV11-3 to TRBJ2-5; 14 positions match TRBD2. Trimming cost V 5 bases and J 4 bases; bases outside gene matches: 6. Per the germline V gene, CDR1 is SGHNT and CDR2 is YENEEA. The CDR3 loop spans 16 amino acids. The CDR3 DNA reads as TGTGCCAGCAGCCTGACTAGCGGGGGGGATGGAGAGACCCAGTACTTC. Its protein is CASSLTSGGDGETQYF.

This chain uses TRBV4-1 with TRBJ2-5; D gene unclear. The better agreement between TRBJ2-7 and the DNA end casts doubt on the J call. Germline lookup yields CDR1 MGHRA and CDR2 YSYEKL. CDR3 length equals 16 residues. DNA of the CDR3: TGCGCCAGCAGCCAAGGTGCCCTCTCGAGCTCCTACGAGCAGTACTTC. Encoded protein: CASSQGALSSSYEQYF.

This chain uses TRBV6-5 with TRBJ2-5; 14 nucleotides line up with TRBD2. The trim removed 4 bases at V and 6 bases at J, leaving 7 bases unmatched. The CDR3 spans 16 residues. Germline V gene data show CDR1 as MNHEY and CDR2 as SVGAGI. The CDR3 is CASSSSGTSGGQTQYF. DNA of the CDR3: TGTGCCAGCAGTTCATCCGGGACTAGCGGGGGACAGACCCAGTACTTC.

The chain has TRBV7-9 and TRBJ1-1, with D perhaps TRBD1 (6 bases). Trimming shortened V by 3 bases and J by 5 bases, and 13 bases separated the two germline ends. CDR1 and CDR2 (germline): SEHNR, FQNEAQ (reference sequence). The CDR3 is 14 residues long. The CDR3 sequence: CASSLGRGNTEAFF. CDR3 bases: TGTGCCAGCAGCTTGGGCAGGGGAAATACTGAAGCTTTCTTT. The full variable domain, in which reference TRBV7-9 and TRBJ1-1 provide the parts outside the CDR3, is DTGVSQNPRHKITKRGQNVTFRCDPISEHNRLYWYRQTLGQGPEFLTYFQNEAQLEKSRLLSDRFSAERPKGSFSTLEIQRTEQGDSAMYLCASSLGRGNTEAFFGQGTRLTVV.

This clone was observed a single time. The chain links TRBV6-5 to TRBJ1-1, with D possibly being TRBD1 (6 bases). The V gene lost 5 bases and the J gene lost 5 bases, with 12 bases spanning the gap. The CDR3 is 13 residues long. Germline values: CDR1 MNHEY, CDR2 SVGAGI. The CDR3: CASSANRETEAFF. Here the CDR3 DNA reads TGTGCCAGCAGTGCAAACAGGGAGACTGAAGCTTTCTTT.

The gene calls are TRBV9 and TRBJ1-4; possible D gene TRBD1, 6 bases. The CDR3 has 16 residues. The germline V gene has CDR1 SGDLS and CDR2 YYNGEE. The ends were cut back, 0 bases at V and 4 bases at J, with 13 bases in the middle. The CDR3 protein is CASSVGGWTDNEKLFF. CDR3 nucleotides: TGTGCCAGCAGCGTAGGGGGCTGGACAGATAATGAAAAACTGTTTTTT.

V usage is TRBV6-6 and J usage is TRBJ2-5; weak D call: TRBD2 (6 bases). Trimming stripped 0 bases from V and 2 bases from J, with 13 bases between. Germline-derived CDR1 and CDR2 are MNHNY and SVGAGI (reference sequence). The CDR3 contains 16 residues. In DNA, the CDR3 is TGTGCCAGCAGTTACTCGACCGGACTAATACAAGAGACCCAGTACTTC. Translation: CASSYSTGLIQETQYF.

The CDR3 DNA is TGTGCCAGCACCTCCGGACAGTCATCTTATAATTCACCCCTCCACTTT. Protein product: CASTSGQSSYNSPLHF. J is TRBJ1-6 and V is TRBV5-4; a possible D gene is TRBD1 (6 bases). CDR3 length: 16 residues. Trimming left V 6 bases short and J 4 bases short, with 17 bases between. The germline V gene encodes CDR1 SGHNT and CDR2 YYREEE (reference sequence).

The chain uses TRBV9 and TRBJ1-1; TRBD1 agrees at 8 bases. The CDR3 totals 15 residues. Looked up from germline, CDR1 is SGDLS and CDR2 is YYNGEE. Unmatched junction bases numbered 3, after V lost 2 bases and J lost 0 bases. Written as DNA, the CDR3 is TGTGCCAGCAGCGTGACGACAGGGGTGAACACTGAAGCTTTCTTT. Translation gives CASSVTTGVNTEAFF. Variable domain in full (rest from reference TRBV9 and TRBJ1-1): DSGVTQTPKHLITATGQRVTLRCSPRSGDLSVYWYQQSLDQGLQFLIQYYNGEERAKGNILERFSAQQFPDLHSELNLSSLELGDSALYFCASSVTTGVNTEAFFGQGTRLTVV.

The V and J genes are TRBV30 and TRBJ2-7, with TRBD2 matching 9 bases. Trimming took 2 bases from V and 0 from J; bases not matched to a gene: 23. CDR1 and CDR2 (germline): GTSNPN, SVGIG (reference sequence). The CDR3 length is 21 residues. The CDR3 loop is CAWSPFTGAFFSSGTSYEQYF. Here the CDR3 DNA reads TGTGCCTGGAGTCCATTTACCGGGGCCTTTTTTTCTAGCGGGACCTCCTACGAGCAGTACTTC.

The rearrangement links TRBV13 to TRBJ2-7, with D possibly matching TRBD1 (5 bases). This CDR3 spans 14 amino acids. Germline CDR1 PRHDT, CDR2 FYEKMQ (reference sequence). Trimming removed 1 base at V and 2 bases at J, with 9 bases between. Here the CDR3 DNA reads TGTGCCAGCAGCTTAGCAGGGATTACCTACGAGCAGTACTTC. This encodes CASSLAGITYEQYF.

This chain uses TRBV14 with TRBJ1-1, with D unresolved. The CDR3 is made up of 14 amino acids. From germline, CDR1 is SGHDN and CDR2 FVKESK. With 6 bases removed from V and 0 bases from J, the gap between germline ends came to 11 bases. CDR3 amino acids: CASSNTLLNTEAFF. The CDR3 nucleotides are TGTGCCAGCAGTAATACTCTTTTGAACACTGAAGCTTTCTTT. Complete variable domain (other parts from reference TRBV14 and TRBJ1-1): EAGVTQFPSHSVIEKGQTVTLRCDPISGHDNLYWYRRVMGKEIKFLLHFVKESKQDESGMPNNRFLAERTGGTYSTLKVQPAELEDSGVYFCASSNTLLNTEAFFGQGTRLTVV.

This clone was picked up a small number of times. V usage is TRBV5-1 and J usage is TRBJ2-5; 9 positions match TRBD1. The end of the DNA aligns better with TRBJ2-7, so the J call may be wrong. The CDR3 has 14 residues. The germline gives CDR1 SGHRS, CDR2 YFSETQ. The CDR3 bases are TGCGCCAGCACCTCCGGACAGGGGTCCCACGAGCAGTACTTC. Translated: CASTSGQGSHEQYF.

The V and J genes are TRBV7-9 and TRBJ1-5, with TRBD1 as a possible D gene (5 bases). The length of the CDR3 is 17 residues. The V end lost 1 base, the J end lost 7 bases, and 20 bases lay between the germline ends. Germline V gene lookup returns CDR1 SEHNR and CDR2 FQNEAQ (reference sequence). The CDR3 is CASSLGGGGGRRQPQHF. CDR3 bases: TGTGCCAGCAGCTTAGGGGGTGGGGGTGGGAGGCGGCAGCCCCAGCATTTT.

This sequence joins TRBV15 and TRBJ1-5; 9 bases match TRBD1. This CDR3 region has 14 residues. V shed 6 bases, J shed 6 bases, and the junction held 6 bases outside the gene matches. The germline gives CDR1 LNHNV, CDR2 YYDKDF (reference sequence). The CDR3 reads CATRAGTGSQPQHF. For the CDR3, the DNA is TGTGCCACCAGAGCCGGGACAGGGAGTCAGCCCCAGCATTTT.

This clone was picked up a small number of times. CDR3: CASSQAGLAGWGTDTQYF. CDR3 in DNA: TGTGCCAGCAGCCAGGCTGGACTAGCGGGGTGGGGGACAGATACGCAGTATTTT. The chain recombines TRBV4-2 with TRBJ2-3; 12 bases are shared with TRBD2. With V trimmed by 3 bases and J by 3 bases, 10 bases remained unmatched. Germline CDR1 LGHNA, CDR2 YNFKEQ. This CDR3 region has 18 residues.

The rearrangement uses TRBV4-1 and TRBJ1-1, with D perhaps matching TRBD1 (6 bases). CDR1 MGHRA and CDR2 YSYEKL come from the germline V gene. The CDR3 covers 15 residues. Trimming cost V 5 bases and J 3 bases, with 16 bases left between them. CDR3 loop: CASSSTGTPHTEAFF. CDR3 nucleotide sequence: TGCGCCAGCAGCTCAACCGGGACACCCCACACTGAAGCTTTCTTT.

A few counts support this clone. The chain recombines TRBV2 with TRBJ2-7, with 7 bases lining up with TRBD2. The CDR3 contains 14 residues. V lost 7 bases to trimming and J lost 0 bases; unmatched junction nucleotides: 6. The V gene's germline CDR1 is SNHLY and CDR2 FYNNEI. As DNA, the CDR3 is TGTGCCAGCACCCCGGGGGGAAGCTCCTACGAGCAGTACTTC. It translates to CASTPGGSSYEQYF.

The genes are TRBV6-1 and TRBJ2-7; 7 bases are a match to TRBD1. Germline values: CDR1 MNHNS, CDR2 SASEGT. CDR3 length: 11 amino acids. With V trimmed by 8 bases and J by 6 bases, 4 bases remained unmatched. The CDR3 loop is CASVQGPEQYF. In DNA form, the CDR3 reads TGTGCCAGCGTACAGGGGCCCGAGCAGTACTTC.

This clone showed up just a few times. The rearrangement joins TRBV7-2 to TRBJ2-3; perhaps TRBD2 as D (6 bases). Per the germline V gene, CDR1 is SGHTA and CDR2 is FQGNSA. The CDR3 contains 15 residues. Trimming pared 3 bases from V and 8 bases from J, leaving 18 bases between. The CDR3 is CASSLGSGFRGTQYF. The CDR3 DNA reads as TGTGCCAGCAGCTTGGGTAGCGGCTTTAGGGGTACGCAGTATTTT. Full variable domain (rest looked up from reference TRBV7-2 and TRBJ2-3): GAGVSQSPSNKVTEKGKDVELRCDPISGHTALYWYRQSLGQGLEFLIYFQGNSAPDKSGLPSDRFSAERTGGSVSTLTIQRTQQEDSAVYLCASSLGSGFRGTQYFGPGTRLTVL.